Following are 26 T cell receptor beta chains from one sample sequenced in a study of OX40 agonist ivuxolimab in advanced cancers. Data came from immunoSEQ multiplex PCR; TCRdb stores just in-frame clones and leaves some out. The sample records about 54,000 clones, more than 85% being singletons. The material sequenced was CD4+ or CD8+ T cells sorted from blood, taken in a trial of the OX40 agonist ivuxolimab. The receptor source for this set is an adult with an advanced solid tumor such as melanoma, head and neck, liver or kidney cancer.

This clone was picked up a small number of times. V is TRBV4-1 and J is TRBJ2-5; D not certain. With 0 bases removed from V and 5 bases from J, the gap between germline ends came to 10 bases. Germline CDR1 is MGHRA and CDR2 is YSYEKL. The CDR3 covers 14 residues. CDR3 sequence reads: CASSQDPRMETQYF. The CDR3 region has the DNA TGCGCCAGCAGCCAAGATCCTAGAATGGAGACCCAGTACTTC.

The rearrangement uses TRBV27 and TRBJ2-1; 7 bases agree with TRBD1. This CDR3 is built from 15 residues. Germline V gene lookup returns CDR1 MNHEY and CDR2 SMNVEV (reference sequence). V dropped 2 bases and J dropped 7; count of bases not matched to a gene: 8. The CDR3 bases are TGTGCCAGCAGTTTAACAGGGGCCCTTTGGAATGAGCAGTTCTTC. This encodes CASSLTGALWNEQFF.

V gene TRBV19 combines with J gene TRBJ1-1, with D unresolved. The CDR3 runs 14 residues. The germline CDR1 and CDR2 sequences are LNHDA and SQIVND (reference sequence). Trimming took off 4 bases at V and 0 bases at J, with 9 bases between the two ends. As DNA, the CDR3 is TGTGCCAGTAGTACCGTTTACATGAACACTGAAGCTTTCTTT. It translates to CASSTVYMNTEAFF.

V and J are TRBV2 and TRBJ2-7; TRBD2 matches at 7 bases. The CDR3 has 16 residues. Germline-derived CDR1 and CDR2 are SNHLY and FYNNEI. The V gene end was trimmed by 0 bases and the J gene end by 4 bases; junction bases not matched to a gene: 9. CDR3 sequence (DNA): TGTGCCAGCAGTGAAGCGCTTCTAGCGGTGAGTTACGAGCAGTACTTC. Its translation: CASSEALLAVSYEQYF.

A note on this clone: This probably arose from a read error, given a far larger clone one base away. The limits of the CDR3 on the DNA are not certain, so only TCRdb's listed CDR3 is given. The V call is TRBV13, the J call TRBJ1-1. From its first to its last residue, the CDR3 has 11 amino acids. Germline V gene data show CDR1 as PRHDT and CDR2 as FYEKMQ (reference sequence). Here the CDR3 reads CASSFGTGTFF.

The chain combines TRBV28 with TRBJ1-6, with D unclear. The V gene's germline CDR1 is MDHEN and CDR2 SYDVKM. The CDR3 length is 15 residues. V lost 3 bases and J 8 bases, leaving 14 bases between the germline ends. CDR3 nucleotide sequence: TGTGCCAGCAGTTTCTGGTCGGGAGTTGATTCACCCCTCCACTTT. This codes for CASSFWSGVDSPLHF. The full variable domain, completed using reference TRBV28 and TRBJ1-6, is DVKVTQSSRYLVKRTGEKVFLECVQDMDHENMFWYRQDPGLGLRLIYFSYDVKMKEKGDIPEGYSVSREKKERFSLILESASTNQTSMYLCASSFWSGVDSPLHFGNGTRLTVT.

The genes are TRBV4-3 and TRBJ2-5; 7 bases agree with TRBD2. CDR1 is LGHNA and CDR2 is YSLEER in the germline V gene. V gave up 4 bases and J gave up 2 bases; unmatched junction bases: 4. CDR3 length equals 14 residues. CDR3 nucleotides: TGCGCCAGCAGCCCCGGGGAGGGGCAAGAGACCCAGTACTTC. Residues: CASSPGEGQETQYF.

The rearrangement uses TRBV29-1 and TRBJ2-1; 7 nucleotides agree with TRBD2. V lost 0 bases to trimming and J lost 9 bases; unmatched junction nucleotides: 5. The CDR3 length is 13 residues. CDR1 SQVTM and CDR2 ANQGSEA come from the germline V gene. Here the CDR3 DNA reads TGCAGCGTTGAAGATTTTACGGGAGGTGAGCAGTTCTTC. It encodes CSVEDFTGGEQFF.

In its sample, this clone was seen once. The chain employs TRBV27 and TRBJ2-1; TRBD1 agrees at 8 bases. Germline trimming cut 5 bases from V and 0 bases from J; bases unmatched to any gene: 9. CDR3 length equals 17 residues. Germline values: CDR1 MNHEY, CDR2 SMNVEV (reference sequence). CDR3 bases: TGTGCCAGCAGTGTTCTGACAGGGGCTAGCTCCTACAATGAGCAGTTCTTC. Its translation: CASSVLTGASSYNEQFF.

The rearrangement links TRBV7-9 to TRBJ2-7; a possible D gene is TRBD1 (7 bases). Germline CDR1 and CDR2: SEHNR and FQNEAQ (reference sequence). CDR3 length: 14 amino acids. V was clipped by 3 bases and J by 2 bases, with 11 bases between them. The CDR3 DNA reads as TGTGCCAGCAGCTTGGCGGGACAGACCTACGAGCAGTACTTC. It is translated as CASSLAGQTYEQYF.

The rearrangement joins TRBV19 to TRBJ2-3; D is perhaps TRBD1 (6 bases). Germline CDR1 LNHDA, CDR2 SQIVND (reference sequence). V was trimmed by 5 bases and J by 7 bases, leaving 16 bases between them. The CDR3 covers 14 residues. This CDR3 reads CASSFNLGQYTQYF. The CDR3 DNA is TGTGCCAGTAGTTTCAACCTAGGACAGTATACGCAGTATTTT.

The V gene is TRBV5-1, the J gene TRBJ2-1; D remains unclear. Germline CDR1 is SGHRS and CDR2 is YFSETQ. The CDR3 is 13 residues long. Deletions cut 0 bases from V and 7 bases from J, with 8 bases between. The CDR3: CASSLVLGNEQFF. The CDR3 DNA sequence: TGCGCCAGCAGCTTGGTGTTGGGGAATGAGCAGTTCTTC. Drawing the rest from reference TRBV5-1 and TRBJ2-1, the complete variable domain is KAGVTQTPRYLIKTRGQQVTLSCSPISGHRSVSWYQQTPGQGLQFLFEYFSETQRNKGNFPGRFSGRQFSNSRSEMNVSTLELGDSALYLCASSLVLGNEQFFGPGTRLTVL.

In the case of this clone: One end of the junction varies from germline; a read error may be responsible. The chain carries TRBV7-7 and TRBJ2-1; 8 bases are a match to TRBD1. The germline V gene encodes CDR1 SSHAT and CDR2 FNYEAQ (reference sequence). The length of the CDR3 is 13 residues. CDR3 DNA sequence: TGTGCTAGCAGCTTCACCGCAGGGGGCGAGCAGTTCTTC. This sequence encodes CASSFTAGGEQFF.

This chain uses TRBV6-5 with TRBJ1-1; tentatively, D is TRBD1 (5 bases). The CDR3 contains 13 residues. The ends were cut back, 5 bases at V and 3 bases at J, with 10 bases in the middle. Germline V gene lookup returns CDR1 MNHEY and CDR2 SVGAGI. The CDR3: CASSPGPHTEAFF. Written as DNA, the CDR3 is TGTGCCAGCAGTCCAGGGCCCCACACTGAAGCTTTCTTT.

The rearrangement uses TRBV9 and TRBJ2-5, with D unresolved. Trimming removed 0 bases from V and 2 bases from J, with 8 bases in between. The CDR3 consists of 14 residues. CDR1 SGDLS and CDR2 YYNGEE come from the germline V gene. CDR3 region: CASSVVLLQETQYF. The CDR3 nucleotides are TGTGCCAGCAGCGTAGTACTGTTACAAGAGACCCAGTACTTC.

This clone was counted a single time. The chain couples TRBV13 to TRBJ1-5; D is perhaps TRBD1 (5 bases). This CDR3 contains 16 residues. Germline values: CDR1 PRHDT, CDR2 FYEKMQ (reference sequence). The ends were cut back, 3 bases at V and 1 base at J, with 13 bases in the middle. The chain's CDR3 is CASSFPRGESNQPQHF. The CDR3 DNA sequence: TGTGCCAGCAGCTTCCCGAGGGGAGAGAGCAATCAGCCCCAGCATTTT.

V gene TRBV7-9 combines with J gene TRBJ1-4; TRBD1 is a possible D gene (6 bases). Trimming cost V 4 bases and J 5 bases, with 17 bases left between them. CDR3 size: 16 residues. CDR1 SEHNR and CDR2 FQNEAQ come from the germline V gene (reference sequence). The CDR3 sequence: CASSSPRGQMNEKLFF. DNA for the CDR3: TGTGCCAGCAGCTCCCCCCGGGGGCAAATGAATGAAAAACTGTTTTTT.

The chain combines TRBV4-2 with TRBJ2-7; no reliable D call. The V and J ends lost 2 bases and 3 bases respectively, with 5 bases between them. CDR3 length equals 12 residues. Germline V CDR1 and CDR2: LGHNA, YNFKEQ. Here the CDR3 reads CASSQYFYEQYF. The CDR3 DNA sequence: TGTGCCAGCAGCCAATACTTCTACGAGCAGTACTTC.

V is TRBV27 and J is TRBJ2-3; D uncertain. CDR3 size: 13 residues. The V gene lost 5 bases and the J gene lost 2 bases, with 8 bases spanning the gap. The V gene's germline CDR1 is MNHEY and CDR2 SMNVEV (reference sequence). The CDR3 nucleotides read TGTGCCAGCAGTCAGTTACCCACAGATACGCAGTATTTT. Translating gives CASSQLPTDTQYF.

The gene calls are TRBV10-3 and TRBJ2-3, with 13 bases identical to TRBD2. The CDR3 sequence is 16 residues long. The V gene's germline CDR1 is ENHRY and CDR2 SYGVKD. V gave up 10 bases and J gave up 2 bases; unmatched junction bases: 9. The CDR3 reads CANSIGLAGDTDTQYF. The CDR3 DNA follows: TGTGCCAATTCGATCGGACTAGCGGGAGACACAGATACGCAGTATTTT.

This chain's CDR3 is CASGPRYEQYF. The CDR3 DNA sequence: TGTGCTAGTGGTCCGCGCTACGAGCAGTACTTC. This chain joins TRBV12-5 and TRBJ2-7; the D is unclear. The CDR3 has 11 residues. Between the trimmed V and J ends, which lost 5 bases and 3 bases, there was a span of 5 bases. Germline assignment: CDR1 LGHNT and CDR2 FRNRAP. The full variable domain, in which reference TRBV12-5 and TRBJ2-7 provide the parts outside the CDR3, is DARVTQTPRHKVTEMGQEVTMRCQPILGHNTVFWYRQTMMQGLELLAYFRNRAPLDDSGMPKDRFSAEMPDATLATLKIQPSEPRDSAVYFCASGPRYEQYFGPGTRLTVT.

The J gene is TRBJ2-6, the V gene TRBV4-3, with D possibly TRBD1 on 6 matching bases. The length of the CDR3 is 16 residues. V dropped 1 base and J dropped 4 bases, with 11 bases sitting between them. Per the germline V gene, CDR1 is LGHNA and CDR2 is YSLEER. The CDR3 region has the DNA TGCGCCAGCAGCCAAGCCAGGGGATCCGGGGCCAACGTCCTGACTTTC. Translating it yields CASSQARGSGANVLTF.

The genes are TRBV30 and TRBJ1-3; no reliable D call. Germline CDR1 GTSNPN, CDR2 SVGIG (reference sequence). The CDR3 is 13 residues long. V shed 0 bases and J shed 7 bases, with 10 bases lying between them. CDR3 sequence (DNA): TGTGCCTGGAGTGTCGTATTGGCGAACACCATATATTTT. It translates to CAWSVVLANTIYF.

The rearrangement uses TRBV7-9 and TRBJ2-7; unclear D gene. The CDR3 spans 14 residues. CDR1 and CDR2 (germline): SEHNR, FQNEAQ (reference sequence). V lost 3 bases to trimming and J lost 2 bases, with 11 bases between them. The CDR3 reads CASSLGQATYEQYF. CDR3 DNA sequence: TGTGCCAGCAGCTTGGGCCAGGCAACCTACGAGCAGTACTTC.

This clone turned up a few times. The J gene is TRBJ1-5, the V gene TRBV19; the D is unclear. The CDR3 sequence is 14 residues long. Germline V gene data show CDR1 as LNHDA and CDR2 as SQIVND (reference sequence). Trimming took 3 bases from V and 2 from J, leaving 8 bases between them. This CDR3 is CASSIHGGNQPQHF. The CDR3 region has the DNA TGTGCCAGTAGTATTCACGGAGGCAATCAGCCCCAGCATTTT.

The V gene is TRBV18, the J gene TRBJ2-7; D unresolved. V lost 1 base and J lost 4, with 5 bases in between. This CDR3 is built from 12 residues. Germline CDR1 and CDR2: KGHSH and LQKENI. Here the CDR3 DNA reads TGTGCCAGCTCACCACAGAGTTACGAGCAGTACTTC. Amino acids: CASSPQSYEQYF.